The rows below give T cell receptor beta chains drawn from one sample of a study of blood T cells in healthy people across ages. TCRdb reprocessed the 5' RACE reads via MiXCR and lists one record per CDR3 protein. This table has 450,000 to 700,000 distinct CDR3 sequences, approximately 27% appearing once. The material sequenced was blood. These TCRs come from a woman in her 70s in good health. Both conserved end residues are part of each CDR3. Each record gives: CDR3 length, clone size, V gene, D gene, J gene, CDR3 DNA, CDR3 protein. D genes are given only for firm matches. A clone size is listed for some rows: how often the clone was seen (once, few, many), or a class if it is expanded.

14,few,TRBV6-1,TRBD2,TRBJ2-5,TGTGCCAGCAGTGATAGCGGGGGCCGAGAGACCCAGTACTTC,CASSDSGGRETQYF
13,-,TRBV20-1,-,TRBJ2-5,TGCAGTGCCCCGGTGACTAGTCAGGAGACCCAGTACTTC,CSAPVTSQETQYF
19,few,TRBV21-1,-,TRBJ2-1,TGTGCCAGCAGCACCCCAACGGTCCCCGGGTTGGGCTTCTACAATGAGCAGTTCTTC,CASSTPTVPGLGFYNEQFF
12,few,TRBV2,-,TRBJ2-7,TGTGCCAGCGGTAAACAGACCTACGAGCAGTACTTC,CASGKQTYEQYF
12,-,TRBV4-3,TRBD2,TRBJ2-5,TGCGCCAGCAGCCAGAGAGCGGGGGGTCTGTTCTTC,CASSQRAGGLFF
13,-,TRBV7-8,-,TRBJ2-2,TGTGCCAGCACTGACAGCCACACCGGGGAGCTGTTTTTT,CASTDSHTGELFF
14,-,TRBV20-1,TRBD2,TRBJ2-5,TGCAGTGCCCCACCAGGGACTAGCGGGGAGACCCAGTACTTC,CSAPPGTSGETQYF
16,-,TRBV20-1,TRBD1,TRBJ2-7,TGCAGTGCTAGAACTTCCGGGACAGGGAACCCCTACGAGCAGTACTTC,CSARTSGTGNPYEQYF
15,-,TRBV5-1,TRBD1,TRBJ1-1,TGCGCCAGCACAACATTGGGACAGGGGAACACTGAAGCTTTCTTT,CASTTLGQGNTEAFF
15,few,TRBV3-1,-,TRBJ2-7,TGTGCCAGCAGCCAAGACAGGGGATGGACCTACGAGCAGTACTTC,CASSQDRGWTYEQYF
15,few,TRBV5-5,-,TRBJ2-3,TGTGCCAGCAGCCCCCAGACCGGACGGATAGATACGCAGTATTTT,CASSPQTGRIDTQYF
15,few,TRBV10-3,-,TRBJ2-5,TGTGCCATCAGTGAGGGTTTGGGTGCTATGTGGACCCAGTACTTC,CAISEGLGAMWTQYF
16,-,TRBV6-2/TRBV6-3,TRBD1,TRBJ2-6,TGTGCCAGCAGTCGCGACAGGGCGCCTGGGGCCAACGTCCTGACTTTC,CASSRDRAPGANVLTF
14,-,TRBV20-1,-,TRBJ2-7,TGCAGTGCTAGAGAGGGTAGTGGGGTCTACGAGCAGTACTTC,CSAREGSGVYEQYF
14,few,TRBV20-1,-,TRBJ2-4,TGCAGTGCTAATACGGGAAGCGGGAAAAACATTCAGTACTTC,CSANTGSGKNIQYF
17,few,TRBV27,-,TRBJ1-6,TGTGCCAGCAGTGTGGACAGATCTAACTCATATAATTCACCCCTCCACTTT,CASSVDRSNSYNSPLHF
15,few,TRBV12-3/TRBV12-4,TRBD1,TRBJ1-4,TGTGCCAGCAGTGCGACGGACAGGGGGAGGGAAAAACTGTTTTTT,CASSATDRGREKLFF
13,-,TRBV7-9,TRBD1,TRBJ1-1,TGTGCCAGCCGGACAGGGTCAAACACTGAAGCTTTCTTT,CASRTGSNTEAFF
13,few,TRBV6-2/TRBV6-3,-,TRBJ2-1,TGTGCCAGCAGTTACTCCTCCCGAGGTGAGCAGTTCTTC,CASSYSSRGEQFF
17,-,TRBV6-5,-,TRBJ2-7,TGTGCCAGCAGCTACTCGGTTACAGGGAGCGGTGTCTACGAGCAGTACTTC,CASSYSVTGSGVYEQYF
13,-,TRBV29-1,-,TRBJ1-2,TGCAGCGTTGAGGGCAGGGGAGACTATGGCTACACCTTC,CSVEGRGDYGYTF
15,-,TRBV7-2,TRBD2,TRBJ2-7,TGTGCCAGCAGCTTCACTAGCGGGGGACCCTACGAGCAGTACTTC,CASSFTSGGPYEQYF
15,-,TRBV7-9,-,TRBJ1-5,TGTGCCAGCAGCTTAGGGTCTGGGAGCAATCAGCCTCAGCATTTT,CASSLGSGSNQPQHF
15,-,TRBV6-2/TRBV6-3,-,TRBJ2-5,TGTGCCAGCTCCAACGCGGCAGCAATCCAAGAGACCCAGTACTTC,CASSNAAAIQETQYF
14,-,TRBV20-1,-,TRBJ2-3,TGCAGTGCTAGAAAGGGGCCCGTCGAGGATACGCAGTATTTT,CSARKGPVEDTQYF
15,few,TRBV4-3,TRBD2,TRBJ2-7,TGCGCCAGCAGCCAAGTTCTAGCGGGGGGCACGGAGCAGTACTTC,CASSQVLAGGTEQYF
9,-,TRBV21-1,-,TRBJ2-1,TGTGCCAGCAGGACATGGGGGTTCTTC,CASRTWGFF
14,-,TRBV3-1,-,TRBJ2-1,TGTGCCAGCAGCCAAGCTGGCTACTACGATGAGCAGTTCTTC,CASSQAGYYDEQFF
16,-,TRBV19,-,TRBJ2-1,TGTGCCAGTAGTTCACCCCCGGGACGAACGAACAATGAGCAGTTCTTC,CASSSPPGRTNNEQFF
16,-,TRBV5-1,-,TRBJ2-3,TGCGCCAGCAGCTCTGCGGGGGCCACTAGCACAGATACGCAGTATTTT,CASSSAGATSTDTQYF
15,-,TRBV7-9,-,TRBJ2-1,TGTGCCAGCAGCCTAACCGAGGGAAACTACAATGAGCAGTTCTTC,CASSLTEGNYNEQFF